These T cell receptor beta chains were read from a single sample in a study of blood T cell repertoires in COVID-19. The assay was immunoSEQ multiplex PCR, and TCRdb's table has in-frame clones only and misses some. The sample carries fewer than 250,000 clones, 80% recorded once. Sequenced sample: PBMCs or T cells enriched from blood (not recorded which). The receptor set was obtained from a middle-aged woman with acute COVID-19. The conserved cysteine and the conserved F or W are not part of the CDR3 here. Size is stated for part of the rows, as once, few or many counts, or as a class when the clone is expanded.

V,J,size,CDR3
TRBV6-2/TRBV6-3,TRBJ1-2,.,ASSESGNYGYT
TRBV5-6,TRBJ2-2,.,ASSLSGPGELF
TRBV6-5,TRBJ2-3,.,ASSGYATTDTQY
TRBV7-7,TRBJ1-5,.,ASSSGAGQPQH
TRBV7-9,TRBJ2-2,.,ASSDRARELF
TRBV5-6,TRBJ2-7,many,ASSSGQSPRYEQY
TRBV28,TRBJ2-1,.,ASRPGGGHNEQF
TRBV6-6,TRBJ2-3,.,ASSYYVGNMGDTQY
TRBV7-9,TRBJ2-4,.,ASSLSRLAKNIQY
TRBV27,TRBJ2-4,.,ASSPATGSKNIQY
TRBV4-2,TRBJ2-3,few,ASSQELAGGPETDTQY
TRBV10-1,TRBJ2-2,.,ASSETGVGGELF
TRBV6-5,TRBJ1-2,.,ASSYWEGQLIYGYT
TRBV3-1/TRBV3-2,TRBJ1-3,once,ASSRYRGSGNTIY
TRBV7-6,TRBJ1-6,.,ASSLGQGQSNSPLH
TRBV6-5,TRBJ2-1,.,ASSTRAGNYNEQF
TRBV2,TRBJ2-2,.,ASSEQGPGELF
TRBV5-1,TRBJ1-6,.,ASSLATTGESPLH
TRBV18,TRBJ1-4,once,ASSPPGQGNRGEKLF
TRBV6-2/TRBV6-3,TRBJ1-5,.,ASSTGRTAYSNQPQH
TRBV7-2,TRBJ2-7,.,ASTSNRVSYEQY
TRBV5-1,TRBJ2-7,.,ASSPKAGATYEQY
TRBV24-1,TRBJ1-1,.,ATSDPSTGNTEAF
TRBV2,TRBJ1-5,.,ASRGTRNQPQH
TRBV7-9,TRBJ1-2,.,ASSRGQGAEDGYT
TRBV5-1,TRBJ1-1,once,ASSRTGGTEAF
TRBV9,TRBJ2-7,.,ASSVGASGRAGEQY
TRBV6-5,TRBJ2-2,once,ASSYLTGDTGELF
TRBV5-1,TRBJ2-1,.,ASSLAPSLYEQF
TRBV10-3,TRBJ1-2,few,AISDPRQGVGYGYT
TRBV9,TRBJ2-1,.,ASSAPGSSGGAGEQF
TRBV6-5,TRBJ2-1,.,ASSLRRVYNEQF
TRBV7-2,TRBJ1-3,.,ASSLGGGRAGNTIY
TRBV28,TRBJ1-5,few,ASSPASGQGHQPQH
TRBV3-1/TRBV3-2,TRBJ2-6,.,ASSQDVQSSGANVLT
TRBV30,TRBJ1-6,.,AWSGGQVNNSPLH
TRBV9,TRBJ1-5,.,ASSVIGDQPQH
TRBV7-3,TRBJ2-5,.,ASSSTGVETQY
TRBV6-4,TRBJ2-2,.,ASRRGASGTGELF
TRBV5-1,TRBJ2-4,.,ASSSIAGGGNIQY
TRBV7-9,TRBJ2-5,.,ASSSTHKETQY
TRBV30,TRBJ2-7,.,AWNHGDYAEQY
TRBV5-1,TRBJ1-2,few,ASSPDRLNYGYT
TRBV2,TRBJ2-7,.,ASRAQAGELSEQY
TRBV12-3/TRBV12-4,TRBJ2-2,.,ASSFTSTGELF
TRBV28,TRBJ1-6,.,ASSSYTGVGSPLH
TRBV30,TRBJ1-2,.,AWTTWTGDYGYT
TRBV14,TRBJ2-7,.,ASREGTSGLSYEQY
TRBV7-2,TRBJ2-5,.,ASSSPGQRQETQY